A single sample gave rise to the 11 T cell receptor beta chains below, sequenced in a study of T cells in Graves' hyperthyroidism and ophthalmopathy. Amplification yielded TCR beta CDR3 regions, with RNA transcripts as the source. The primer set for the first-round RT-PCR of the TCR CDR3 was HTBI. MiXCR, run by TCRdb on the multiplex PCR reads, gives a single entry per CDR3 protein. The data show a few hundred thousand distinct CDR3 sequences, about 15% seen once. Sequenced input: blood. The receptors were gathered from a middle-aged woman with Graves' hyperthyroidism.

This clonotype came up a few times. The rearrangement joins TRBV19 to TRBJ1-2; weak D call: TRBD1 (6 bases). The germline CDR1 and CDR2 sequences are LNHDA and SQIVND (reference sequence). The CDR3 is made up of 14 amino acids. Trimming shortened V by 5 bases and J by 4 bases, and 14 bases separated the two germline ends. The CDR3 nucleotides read TGTGCCAGTAGTGACCACAGGGCCCTCTATGGCTACACCTTC. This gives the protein CASSDHRALYGYTF.

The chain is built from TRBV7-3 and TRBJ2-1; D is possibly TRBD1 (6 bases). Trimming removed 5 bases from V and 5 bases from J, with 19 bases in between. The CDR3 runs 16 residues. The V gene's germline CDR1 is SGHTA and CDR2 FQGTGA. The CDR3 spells CASSQQGRGGNNEQFF. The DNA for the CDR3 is TGTGCCAGCAGCCAGCAGGGGCGCGGAGGAAACAATGAGCAGTTCTTC.

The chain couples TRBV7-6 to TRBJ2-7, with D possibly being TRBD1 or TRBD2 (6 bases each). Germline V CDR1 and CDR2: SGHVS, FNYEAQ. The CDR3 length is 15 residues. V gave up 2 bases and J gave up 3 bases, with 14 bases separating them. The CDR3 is CASSLYGGPHYEQYF. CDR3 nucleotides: TGTGCCAGCAGCTTATATGGGGGGCCCCACTACGAGCAGTACTTC.

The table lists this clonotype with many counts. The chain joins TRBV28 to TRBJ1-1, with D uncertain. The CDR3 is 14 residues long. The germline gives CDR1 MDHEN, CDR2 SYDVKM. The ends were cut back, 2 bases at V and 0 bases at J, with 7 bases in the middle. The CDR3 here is CASSLNNLNTEAFF. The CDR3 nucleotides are TGTGCCAGCAGTTTAAACAACTTGAACACTGAAGCTTTCTTT.

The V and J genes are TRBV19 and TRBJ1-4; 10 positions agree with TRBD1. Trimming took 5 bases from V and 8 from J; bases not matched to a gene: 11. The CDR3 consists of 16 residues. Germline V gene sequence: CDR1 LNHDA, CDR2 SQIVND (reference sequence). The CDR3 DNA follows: TGTGCCAGTAGTTCGAAGGGCGACAGGGGGCAAGAAAAACTGTTTTTT. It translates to CASSSKGDRGQEKLFF.

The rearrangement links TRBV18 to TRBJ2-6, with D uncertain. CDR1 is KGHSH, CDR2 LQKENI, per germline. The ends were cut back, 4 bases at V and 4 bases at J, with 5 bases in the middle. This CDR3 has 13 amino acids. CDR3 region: CASSRIGANVLTF. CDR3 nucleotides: TGTGCCAGCTCACGGATCGGGGCCAACGTCCTGACTTTC.

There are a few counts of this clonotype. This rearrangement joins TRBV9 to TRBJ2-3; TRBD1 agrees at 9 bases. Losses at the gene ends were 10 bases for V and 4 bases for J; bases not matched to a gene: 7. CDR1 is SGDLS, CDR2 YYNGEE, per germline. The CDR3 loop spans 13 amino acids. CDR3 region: CASTGGASDTQYF. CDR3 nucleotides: TGTGCCTCAACAGGGGGCGCGTCAGATACGCAGTATTTT.

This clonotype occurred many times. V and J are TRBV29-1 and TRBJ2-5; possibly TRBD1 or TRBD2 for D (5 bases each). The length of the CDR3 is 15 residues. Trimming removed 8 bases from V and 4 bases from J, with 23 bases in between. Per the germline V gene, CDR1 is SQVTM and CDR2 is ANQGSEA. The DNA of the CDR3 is TGCAGCACAAAAACTCCGGGGCCCGCCGGAGAGACCCAGTACTTC. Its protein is CSTKTPGPAGETQYF. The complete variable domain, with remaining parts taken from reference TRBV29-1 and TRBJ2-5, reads SAVISQKPSRDICQRGTSLTIQCQVDSQVTMMFWYRQQPGQSLTLIATANQGSEATYESGFVIDKFPISRPNLTFSTLTVSNMSPEDSSIYLCSTKTPGPAGETQYFGPGTRLLVL.

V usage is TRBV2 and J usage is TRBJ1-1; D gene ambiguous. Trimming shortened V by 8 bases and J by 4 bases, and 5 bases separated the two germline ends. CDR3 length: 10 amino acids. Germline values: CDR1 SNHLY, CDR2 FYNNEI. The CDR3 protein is CASVGTEAFF. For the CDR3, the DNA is TGTGCCAGCGTCGGCACTGAAGCTTTCTTT.

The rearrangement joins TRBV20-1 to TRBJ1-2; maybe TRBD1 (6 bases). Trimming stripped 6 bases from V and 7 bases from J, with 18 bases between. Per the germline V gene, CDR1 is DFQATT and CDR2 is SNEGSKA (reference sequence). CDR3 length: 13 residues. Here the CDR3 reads CSAAGTKTGGYTF. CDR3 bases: TGCAGTGCAGCAGGGACCAAGACAGGTGGCTACACCTTC.

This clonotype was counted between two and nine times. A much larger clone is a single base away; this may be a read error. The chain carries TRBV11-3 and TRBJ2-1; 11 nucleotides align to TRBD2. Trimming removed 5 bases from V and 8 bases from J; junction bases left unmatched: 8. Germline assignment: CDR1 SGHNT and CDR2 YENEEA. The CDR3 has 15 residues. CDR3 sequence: CASSPIAGGNDEQFF. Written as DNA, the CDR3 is TGTGCCAGCAGCCCGATAGCGGGAGGGAACGATGAGCAGTTCTTC.